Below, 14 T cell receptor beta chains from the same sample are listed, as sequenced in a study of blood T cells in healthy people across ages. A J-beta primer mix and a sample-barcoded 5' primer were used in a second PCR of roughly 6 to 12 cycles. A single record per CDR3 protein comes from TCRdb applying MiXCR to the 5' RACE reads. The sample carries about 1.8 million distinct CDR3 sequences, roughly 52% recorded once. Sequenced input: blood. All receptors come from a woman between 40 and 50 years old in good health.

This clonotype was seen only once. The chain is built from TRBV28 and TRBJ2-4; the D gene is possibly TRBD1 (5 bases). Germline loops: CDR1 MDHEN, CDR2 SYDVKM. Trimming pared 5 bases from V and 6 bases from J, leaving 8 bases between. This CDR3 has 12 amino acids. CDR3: CASSRRVNIQYF. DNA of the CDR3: TGTGCCAGCAGTCGCAGGGTAAACATTCAGTACTTC. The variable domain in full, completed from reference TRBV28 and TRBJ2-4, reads DVKVTQSSRYLVKRTGEKVFLECVQDMDHENMFWYRQDPGLGLRLIYFSYDVKMKEKGDIPEGYSVSREKKERFSLILESASTNQTSMYLCASSRRVNIQYFGAGTRLSVL.

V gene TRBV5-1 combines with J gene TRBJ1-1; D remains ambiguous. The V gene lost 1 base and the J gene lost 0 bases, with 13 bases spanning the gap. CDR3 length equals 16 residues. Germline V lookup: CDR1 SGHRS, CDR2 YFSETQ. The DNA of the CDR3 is TGCGCCAGCAGCTTGTCAGGAAAGAACATGAACACTGAAGCTTTCTTT. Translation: CASSLSGKNMNTEAFF.

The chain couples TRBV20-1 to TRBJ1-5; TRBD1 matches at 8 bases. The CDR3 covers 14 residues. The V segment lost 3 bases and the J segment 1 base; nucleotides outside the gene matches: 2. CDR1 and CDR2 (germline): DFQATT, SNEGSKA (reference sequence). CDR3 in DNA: TGCAGTGCTAGGGGACAGGCAAGCAATCAGCCCCAGCATTTT. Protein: CSARGQASNQPQHF.

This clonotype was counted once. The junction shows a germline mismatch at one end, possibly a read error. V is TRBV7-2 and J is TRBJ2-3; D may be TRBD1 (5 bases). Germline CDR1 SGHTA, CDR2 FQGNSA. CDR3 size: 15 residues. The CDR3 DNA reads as TGTGCCAGCAGCTTTAATCTTCAGGGCACAGATGCGCAGTATTTT. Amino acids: CASSFNLQGTDAQYF.

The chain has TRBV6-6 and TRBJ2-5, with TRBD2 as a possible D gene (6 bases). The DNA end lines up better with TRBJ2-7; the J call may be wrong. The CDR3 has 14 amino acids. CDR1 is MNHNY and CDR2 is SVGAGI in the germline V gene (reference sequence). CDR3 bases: TGTGCCAGCAGTTATTTGGCGGGGACCTACGAGCAGTACTTC. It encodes CASSYLAGTYEQYF.

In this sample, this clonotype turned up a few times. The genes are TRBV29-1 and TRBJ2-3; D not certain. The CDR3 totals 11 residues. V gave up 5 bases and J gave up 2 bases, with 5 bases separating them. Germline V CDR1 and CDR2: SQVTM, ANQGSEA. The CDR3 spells CSVLYTDTQYF. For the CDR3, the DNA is TGCAGCGTTCTCTACACAGATACGCAGTATTTT.

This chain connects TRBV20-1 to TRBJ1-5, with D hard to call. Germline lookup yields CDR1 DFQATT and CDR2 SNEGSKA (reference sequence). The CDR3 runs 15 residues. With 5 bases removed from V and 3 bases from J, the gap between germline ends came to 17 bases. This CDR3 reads CSAVHGSGSNQPQHF. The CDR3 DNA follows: TGCAGTGCTGTCCACGGATCAGGCTCCAATCAGCCCCAGCATTTT.

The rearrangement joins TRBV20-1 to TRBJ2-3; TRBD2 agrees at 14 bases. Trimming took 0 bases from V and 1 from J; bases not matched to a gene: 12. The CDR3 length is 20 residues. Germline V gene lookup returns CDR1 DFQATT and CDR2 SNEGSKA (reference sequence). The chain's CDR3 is CSARDPSGLAGGLGTDTQYF. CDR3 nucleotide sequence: TGCAGTGCTAGAGATCCAAGCGGACTAGCGGGGGGCCTCGGCACAGATACGCAGTATTTT.

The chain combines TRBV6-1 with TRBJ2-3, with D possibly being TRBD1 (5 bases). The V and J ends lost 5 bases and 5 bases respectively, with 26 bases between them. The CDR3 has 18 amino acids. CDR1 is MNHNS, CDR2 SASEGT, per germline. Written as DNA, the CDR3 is TGTGCCAGCAGTCAAGTTGAAGGGGTCGTTTGGATCATAGATACGCAGTATTTT. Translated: CASSQVEGVVWIIDTQYF.

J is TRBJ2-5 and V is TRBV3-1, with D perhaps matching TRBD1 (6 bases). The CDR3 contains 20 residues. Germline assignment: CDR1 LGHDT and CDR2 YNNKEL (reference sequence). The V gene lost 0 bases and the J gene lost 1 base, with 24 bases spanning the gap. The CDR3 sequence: CASSQDQTGRPRGGQETQYF. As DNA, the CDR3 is TGTGCCAGCAGCCAAGATCAGACGGGAAGACCGCGAGGGGGCCAAGAGACCCAGTACTTC.

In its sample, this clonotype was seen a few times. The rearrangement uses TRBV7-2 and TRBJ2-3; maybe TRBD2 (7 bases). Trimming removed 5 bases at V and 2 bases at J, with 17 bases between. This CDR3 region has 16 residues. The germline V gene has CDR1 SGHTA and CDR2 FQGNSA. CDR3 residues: CASSRGALTFTDTQYF. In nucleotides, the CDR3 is TGTGCCAGCAGCCGGGGGGCCTTAACCTTCACAGATACGCAGTATTTT.

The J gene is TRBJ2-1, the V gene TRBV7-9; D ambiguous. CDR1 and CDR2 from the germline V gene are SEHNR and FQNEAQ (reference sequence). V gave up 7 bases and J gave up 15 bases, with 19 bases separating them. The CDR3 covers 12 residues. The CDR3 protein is CASTPPLGRPFF. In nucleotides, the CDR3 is TGTGCCAGCACCCCCCCGCTCGGCCGCCCGTTCTTC.

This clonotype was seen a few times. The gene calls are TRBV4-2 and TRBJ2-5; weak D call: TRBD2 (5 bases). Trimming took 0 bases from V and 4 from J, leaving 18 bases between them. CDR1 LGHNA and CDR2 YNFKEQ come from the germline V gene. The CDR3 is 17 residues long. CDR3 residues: CASSQEVPGLGGETQYF. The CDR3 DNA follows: TGTGCCAGCAGCCAAGAGGTCCCGGGGTTAGGTGGAGAGACCCAGTACTTC.

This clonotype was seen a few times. The CDR3 bases are TGTGCCAGCCGAAAACAGGGCGACGGGGCCGAGCAGTACTTC. The encoded protein is CASRKQGDGAEQYF. The rearrangement uses TRBV27 and TRBJ2-7; D perhaps matches TRBD1 (6 bases). The V end was cut by 8 bases, the J end by 6 bases, with 20 bases between. The CDR3 length is 14 residues. The germline V gene has CDR1 MNHEY and CDR2 SMNVEV (reference sequence).